These 5 T cell receptor beta chains share one sample of origin, sequenced in a study of blood T cell repertoires in COVID-19. Here immunoSEQ multiplex PCR was the method, and the copy in TCRdb shows in-frame clones only, minus some. The data contain over 85,000 clones, around four fifths of them seen just once; the ten biggest clones take up roughly 3.2%. Sequenced input: peripheral blood. The receptors here all came from a man between 45 and 60 years old with acute or convalescent COVID-19.

The chain couples TRBV5-1 to TRBJ2-5; D might be TRBD1 (5 bases). Trimming removed 0 bases from V and 1 base from J, with 13 bases in between. The V gene's germline CDR1 is SGHRS and CDR2 YFSETQ. CDR3 length: 16 residues. CDR3: CASSLAQGRGQETQYF. The CDR3 coding sequence is TGCGCCAGCAGCTTGGCCCAGGGAAGGGGCCAAGAGACCCAGTACTTC.

This clone has just a few counts. CDR3 sequence reads: CASSRIMDGNQYF. The CDR3 region has the DNA TGTGCCAGCAGCCGAATAATGGACGGGAATCAGTACTTC. The chain joins TRBV5-5 to TRBJ2-7; possible D gene TRBD2, 5 bases. The CDR3 length is 13 residues. Germline lookup yields CDR1 SGHKS and CDR2 YYEKEE (reference sequence). The ends were cut back, 4 bases at V and 10 bases at J, with 18 bases in the middle.

The genes are TRBV7-6 and TRBJ2-1; 9 bases align to TRBD2. V shed 5 bases, J shed 0 bases, and the junction held 11 bases outside the gene matches. The CDR3 is 18 amino acids. From germline, CDR1 is SGHVS and CDR2 FNYEAQ. CDR3: CASSPRGLAPSSYNEQFF. CDR3 bases: TGTGCCAGCAGCCCAAGGGGACTAGCACCGAGCTCCTACAATGAGCAGTTCTTC.

This clone has just one count. The gene calls are TRBV18 and TRBJ2-1, with D tentatively TRBD2 (5 bases). Germline V gene sequence: CDR1 KGHSH, CDR2 LQKENI. The CDR3 contains 16 residues. The V and J ends lost 0 bases and 2 bases respectively, with 11 bases between them. The CDR3 nucleotides read TGTGCCAGCTCACCACCGGTCGGGGTGGCCTACAATGAGCAGTTCTTC. Amino acids: CASSPPVGVAYNEQFF.

The rearrangement joins TRBV19 to TRBJ2-1, with D perhaps matching TRBD1 (6 bases). The V and J ends lost 7 bases and 0 bases respectively, with 13 bases between them. Germline lookup yields CDR1 LNHDA and CDR2 SQIVND (reference sequence). The CDR3 runs to 15 residues. CDR3 sequence: CASTPGHISYNEQFF. The DNA of the CDR3 is TGTGCCAGTACCCCGGGACATATCTCCTACAATGAGCAGTTCTTC.